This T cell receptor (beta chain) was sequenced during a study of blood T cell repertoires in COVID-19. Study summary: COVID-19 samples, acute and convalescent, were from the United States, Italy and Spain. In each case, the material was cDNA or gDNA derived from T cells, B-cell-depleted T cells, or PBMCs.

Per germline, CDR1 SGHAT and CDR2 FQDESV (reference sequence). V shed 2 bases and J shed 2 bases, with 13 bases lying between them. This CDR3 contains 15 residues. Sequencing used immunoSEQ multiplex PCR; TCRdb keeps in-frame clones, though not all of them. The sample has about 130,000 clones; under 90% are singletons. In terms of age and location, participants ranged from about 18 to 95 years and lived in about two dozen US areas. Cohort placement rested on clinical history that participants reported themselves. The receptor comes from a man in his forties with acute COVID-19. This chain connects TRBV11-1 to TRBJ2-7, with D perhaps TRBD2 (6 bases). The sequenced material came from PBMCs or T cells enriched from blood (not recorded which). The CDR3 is CASSLTGETPYEQYF. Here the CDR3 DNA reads TGTGCCAGCAGCTTAACGGGGGAAACCCCCTACGAGCAGTACTTC.